Described below is a single T cell receptor (beta chain) sequence and its context. Its matching antigen is unknown. The protocol was immunoSEQ multiplex PCR, while the TCRdb copy is restricted to in-frame clones and leaves out a portion. The table records roughly 64,000 clones, roughly 76% of them present only once. This CDR3 spans 14 amino acids. CDR1 and CDR2 from the germline V gene are SGHAT and FQDESV (reference sequence). The V segment lost 6 bases and the J segment 2 bases; nucleotides outside the gene matches: 6. This specimen comes from a study of T cells in localized non-small cell lung cancer. General study results and limits: Longer overall survival was associated with a higher density of T cells in the blood. Adjacent uninvolved lung tissue had the highest T cell clonality, exceeding tumor.

The gene calls are TRBV11-1 and TRBJ1-2, with 7 bases aligning to TRBD1. The specimen was PBMCs, collected before any cancer treatment. The clonotype comes from a man aged 40 to 70 with stage II lung adenocarcinoma. The CDR3 coding sequence is TGTGCCAGCAGGGGGGACAGACCAAACTATGGCTACACCTTC. This translates into CASRGDRPNYGYTF.